The 13 T cell receptor beta chains given below trace back to one sample, sequenced in a study of blood T cell repertoires in COVID-19. Sequencing used immunoSEQ multiplex PCR; TCRdb keeps in-frame clones, though not all of them. The data show roughly 230,000 clones, around 83% seen once. The sample was PBMCs or T cells enriched from blood (not recorded which). The origin of the receptors is a woman aged 45-65 years who had been exposed to COVID-19.

This clone showed up just a few times. For the CDR3, the DNA is TGCGCCAGCAGCCACCTCGGACAGGGCCGAGAGACCCAGTACTTC. It specifies CASSHLGQGRETQYF. V gene TRBV10-1 combines with J gene TRBJ2-5; TRBD1 agrees at 8 bases. J gave up 4 bases and V 6 bases, and 10 bases lay outside the gene matches. The CDR3 is made up of 15 amino acids. Looked up from germline, CDR1 is WNHNN and CDR2 is SYGVQD (reference sequence).

The chain employs TRBV7-9 and TRBJ2-7; TRBD1 is a possible D gene (6 bases). This CDR3 spans 14 amino acids. V was cut by 2 bases and J by 1 base, with 9 bases left in between. Germline V gives CDR1 SEHNR, CDR2 FQNEAQ (reference sequence). The CDR3 spells CASSLRQASYEQYF. DNA for the CDR3: TGTGCCAGCAGCTTAAGACAGGCGTCCTACGAGCAGTACTTC.

This clone came up once. The chain couples TRBV6-4 to TRBJ2-3; 8 bases are a match to TRBD2. Germline V gene sequence: CDR1 MRHNA, CDR2 SNTAGT. Germline trimming cut 4 bases from V and 2 bases from J; bases unmatched to any gene: 8. The length of the CDR3 is 16 residues. In DNA form, the CDR3 reads TGTGCCAGCAGTGCCTCGGGCGGGGGGCTCACAGATACGCAGTATTTT. Its protein is CASSASGGGLTDTQYF.

The chain carries TRBV12-3 or TRBV12-4 and TRBJ2-1, with 7 positions matching TRBD1. The CDR3 loop spans 13 amino acids. Germline trimming cut 5 bases from V and 12 bases from J; bases unmatched to any gene: 10. The CDR3 DNA reads TGTGCCAGCAGTCTGACAGGGAAATACGGGCAGTTCTTC. Translation: CASSLTGKYGQFF.

In this sample, this clone turned up once. This sequence joins TRBV7-2 and TRBJ1-1; possibly TRBD1 for D (5 bases). Trimming stripped 5 bases from V and 10 bases from J, with 17 bases between. CDR3 length equals 13 residues. Germline V gene lookup returns CDR1 SGHTA and CDR2 FQGNSA. CDR3 sequence (DNA): TGTGCCAGCAGCGCCACAGGATTTATTACAGCTTTCTTT. It specifies CASSATGFITAFF.

V usage is TRBV1 and J usage is TRBJ2-3; TRBD2 was called by the table and not checked on the DNA. TRBV1 is annotated as a pseudogene. The length of the CDR3 is 16 residues. The CDR3 spells CTSRLRLAGGLDTQYF. The CDR3 DNA reads TGCACCAGCCGTTTACGGCTAGCGGGGGGGCTAGATACGCAGTATTTT.

The chain couples TRBV30 to TRBJ2-5, with D possibly TRBD2 on 5 matching bases. The length of the CDR3 is 11 residues. Per the germline V gene, CDR1 is GTSNPN and CDR2 is SVGIG (reference sequence). Trimming cost V 5 bases and J 5 bases, with 9 bases left between them. CDR3 region: CAWRGIETQYF. For the CDR3, the DNA is TGTGCCTGGCGGGGTATCGAGACCCAGTACTTC.

This clone occurred once. The chain carries TRBV3-1 (or the pseudogene TRBV3-2) and TRBJ1-2, with a possible D match to TRBD1 (5 bases). The germline V and J ends were trimmed by 4 bases and 4 bases, with 16 bases remaining between them. From germline, CDR1 is LGHDT and CDR2 YNNKEL (reference sequence). The CDR3 runs 15 residues. CDR3 region: CASSLLSGGVYGYTF. The CDR3 DNA is TGTGCCAGCAGCCTCCTATCGGGGGGAGTCTATGGCTACACCTTC.

This clone was counted only a few times. V is TRBV12-5 and J is TRBJ1-1, with a possible D match to TRBD1 (5 bases). Trimming shortened V by 8 bases and J by 6 bases, and 13 bases separated the two germline ends. This CDR3 spans 12 amino acids. Germline values: CDR1 LGHNT, CDR2 FRNRAP. The CDR3 spells CASQSLGPEAFF. The CDR3 nucleotides read TGTGCTAGTCAGTCCCTGGGGCCTGAAGCTTTCTTT.

In DNA form, the CDR3 reads TGTGCCAGCAGCTCGGGTCCAAACACTGAAGCTTTCTTT. The encoded protein is CASSSGPNTEAFF. The rearrangement links TRBV9 to TRBJ1-1; D ambiguous. V was trimmed by 4 bases and J by 2 bases, leaving 9 bases between them. Germline V gene data show CDR1 as SGDLS and CDR2 as YYNGEE. The CDR3 is made up of 13 amino acids.

This sequence joins TRBV14 and TRBJ1-2; tentative D call: TRBD1 (5 bases). This CDR3 region has 14 residues. From germline, CDR1 is SGHDN and CDR2 FVKESK. Deletions cut 0 bases from V and 5 bases from J, with 10 bases between. This CDR3 is CASSQDGALYGYTF. In DNA form, the CDR3 reads TGTGCCAGCAGCCAAGATGGGGCTTTATATGGCTACACCTTC.

The chain employs TRBV2 and TRBJ2-1, with 12 positions matching TRBD2. This CDR3 is built from 15 residues. The V gene end was trimmed by 6 bases and the J gene end by 4 bases; junction bases not matched to a gene: 4. Germline loops: CDR1 SNHLY, CDR2 FYNNEI. CDR3: CASRQTSGSYNEQFF. In DNA, the CDR3 is TGTGCCAGCAGACAGACTAGCGGGAGTTACAATGAGCAGTTCTTC.

This clone was seen many times. The gene calls are TRBV4-2 and TRBJ2-1; 10 bases agree with TRBD1. The CDR3 is made up of 15 amino acids. The V and J ends lost 1 base and 6 bases, in that order; junction bases with no gene match: 3. Germline CDR1 is LGHNA and CDR2 is YNFKEQ. The CDR3 nucleotides are TGTGCCAGCAGCCAAGCGGGGACAGGGGTCAATGAGCAGTTCTTC. Its translation is CASSQAGTGVNEQFF.